Shown below are 22 T cell receptor beta chains from a single sample sequenced in a study of OX40 agonist ivuxolimab in advanced cancers. Assay: immunoSEQ multiplex PCR; the TCRdb copy retains only in-frame clones and omits some. In the table there are tens of thousands of clones, around 93% of which are singletons. The sample was CD4+ or CD8+ T cells sorted from blood, taken in a trial of the OX40 agonist ivuxolimab. The receptor set was obtained from an adult with an advanced solid tumor such as melanoma, head and neck, liver or kidney cancer.

This clone was found once. V gene TRBV19 combines with J gene TRBJ2-1; 7 bases fit TRBD1. The CDR3 contains 18 residues. In germline, CDR1 is LNHDA, CDR2 SQIVND (reference sequence). V lost 3 bases to trimming and J lost 0 bases; unmatched junction nucleotides: 11. The CDR3 is CASSMATSRDSSYNEQFF. The CDR3 DNA sequence: TGTGCCAGTAGTATGGCTACCTCAAGGGACAGCTCCTACAATGAGCAGTTCTTC.

This chain uses TRBV19 with TRBJ2-7; TRBD1 aligns across 8 bases. The J segment lost 0 bases and the V segment lost 7 bases, leaving 5 bases of the junction unmatched. Looked up from germline, CDR1 is LNHDA and CDR2 is SQIVND (reference sequence). The CDR3 covers 14 residues. The CDR3 protein is CASTRTGSSYEQYF. CDR3 DNA sequence: TGTGCCAGTACCCGGACAGGGAGCTCCTACGAGCAGTACTTC.

The chain uses TRBV28 and TRBJ2-7; TRBD1 aligns across 10 bases. The CDR3 has 16 residues. V gave up 5 bases and J gave up 0 bases; unmatched junction bases: 7. CDR1 and CDR2 from the germline V gene are MDHEN and SYDVKM. In nucleotides, the CDR3 is TGTGCCAGCAGTCAAGGACAGGGGGGCGTCTCCTACGAGCAGTACTTC. It encodes CASSQGQGGVSYEQYF.

This clone was counted once. The chain uses TRBV15 and TRBJ2-7; D is unresolved. This CDR3 region has 14 residues. Per the germline V gene, CDR1 is LNHNV and CDR2 is YYDKDF (reference sequence). The germline V and J ends were trimmed by 2 bases and 6 bases, with 14 bases remaining between them. Here the CDR3 reads CATSRLSGVTEQYF. The CDR3 bases are TGTGCCACCAGCAGATTATCTGGGGTTACCGAGCAGTACTTC.

The chain carries TRBV9 and TRBJ2-7, with 10 bases matching TRBD1. Trimming cost V 7 bases and J 4 bases; bases outside gene matches: 5. Germline values: CDR1 SGDLS, CDR2 YYNGEE. This CDR3 is 13 amino acids long. The chain's CDR3 is CASSRQGAYEQYF. CDR3 bases: TGTGCCAGCTCTCGACAGGGGGCTTACGAGCAGTACTTC.

V is TRBV6-5 and J is TRBJ2-2, with D perhaps matching TRBD2 (5 bases). This CDR3 region has 14 residues. V lost 4 bases and J 5 bases, leaving 11 bases between the germline ends. Germline lookup yields CDR1 MNHEY and CDR2 SVGAGI. In nucleotides, the CDR3 is TGTGCCAGCAGTTTCGTGTCGGGAACCGGGGAGCTGTTTTTT. As protein: CASSFVSGTGELFF.

This clone was counted ten times or more. Its ends do not fully match the called genes, so a read error is possible. CDR3 nucleotides: TGTGCCACCAGCGGAGACAGGGCGTACGAGCAGTACTTC. Protein sequence: CATSGDRAYEQYF. The chain links TRBV15 to TRBJ2-7, with 7 bases aligning to TRBD1. Germline lookup yields CDR1 LNHNV and CDR2 YYDKDF (reference sequence). This CDR3 region has 13 residues.

V is TRBV4-3 and J is TRBJ2-1; 9 bases match TRBD2. The CDR3 has 17 amino acids. Per germline, CDR1 LGHNA and CDR2 YSLEER. Unmatched junction bases numbered 7, after V lost 0 bases and J lost 4 bases. The CDR3 is CASSQDGLAGSYNEQFF. CDR3 DNA sequence: TGCGCCAGCAGCCAAGATGGTCTAGCGGGGTCATACAATGAGCAGTTCTTC.

V usage is TRBV28 and J usage is TRBJ1-1; possibly TRBD1 for D (6 bases). Germline V gives CDR1 MDHEN, CDR2 SYDVKM. V shed 10 bases and J shed 1 base, with 10 bases lying between them. This CDR3 is built from 12 residues. The CDR3 nucleotides are TGTGCCACCCAACAGGGGAACACTGAAGCTTTCTTT. Translating it yields CATQQGNTEAFF.

The chain carries TRBV2 and TRBJ1-5; D possibly corresponds to TRBD1 (5 bases). This CDR3 contains 12 residues. From germline, CDR1 is SNHLY and CDR2 FYNNEI. V lost 11 bases, J lost 9 bases, and 17 bases lay in between. This CDR3 is CAWQEGLGPQHF. The DNA of the CDR3 is TGTGCCTGGCAGGAGGGGTTGGGGCCCCAGCATTTT.

V and J are TRBV6-6 and TRBJ1-4; a weak D match, TRBD1 (6 bases). Germline V CDR1 and CDR2: MNHNY, SVGAGI (reference sequence). The CDR3 has 14 residues. The ends were cut back, 5 bases at V and 6 bases at J, with 13 bases in the middle. CDR3 nucleotide sequence: TGTGCCAGCAGTATCCCGGGGGCGTATGAAAAACTGTTTTTT. Residues: CASSIPGAYEKLFF.

The chain has TRBV28 and TRBJ1-2, with a tentative D call TRBD1 (6 bases). Germline V gene sequence: CDR1 MDHEN, CDR2 SYDVKM. V was clipped by 6 bases and J by 2 bases, with 22 bases between them. This CDR3 has 17 amino acids. The CDR3 bases are TGTGCCAGCAGGGGGACACAGTTCGGGGTCGCAAACTATGGCTACACCTTC. This sequence encodes CASRGTQFGVANYGYTF.

The rearrangement uses TRBV6-1 and TRBJ2-7, with 13 positions matching TRBD2. With V trimmed by 1 base and J by 3 bases, 0 bases remained unmatched. Looked up from germline, CDR1 is MNHNS and CDR2 is SASEGT. The CDR3 extends over 15 amino acids. The CDR3 coding sequence is TGTGCCAGCAGTGAAGGGACTAGCGGGAGCTACGAGCAGTACTTC. Translating it yields CASSEGTSGSYEQYF.

CDR3 sequence (DNA): TGTGCCAGCAGACAGGACGGATACAATGAGCAGTTCTTC. Translating gives CASRQDGYNEQFF. The V call is TRBV7-9, the J call TRBJ2-1; D may be TRBD1 (5 bases). Germline lookup yields CDR1 SEHNR and CDR2 FQNEAQ (reference sequence). V was clipped by 6 bases and J by 4 bases, with 10 bases between them. The CDR3 has 13 residues.

The chain combines TRBV7-6 with TRBJ1-4; D unresolved. Germline values: CDR1 SGHVS, CDR2 FNYEAQ. The CDR3 length is 15 residues. The V end lost 0 bases, the J end lost 8 bases, and 13 bases lay between the germline ends. The CDR3 coding sequence is TGTGCCAGCAGCTTAGCCTCTGATGGAGTGGAAAAACTGTTTTTT. This gives the protein CASSLASDGVEKLFF. Combining the CDR3 with reference TRBV7-6 and TRBJ1-4 gives the whole variable domain GAGVSQSPRYKVTKRGQDVALRCDPISGHVSLYWYRQALGQGPEFLTYFNYEAQQDKSGLPNDRFSAERPEGSISTLTIQRTEQRDSAMYRCASSLASDGVEKLFFGSGTQLSVL.

This rearrangement joins TRBV5-5 to TRBJ2-7, with 7 bases that match TRBD2. CDR3 length: 17 amino acids. The junction had 12 bases not matched to a gene; V was cut back by 1 base and J by 2 bases. From germline, CDR1 is SGHKS and CDR2 YYEKEE (reference sequence). CDR3 sequence: CASSLNSGFTLAYEQYF. CDR3 nucleotides: TGTGCCAGCAGCTTGAATAGCGGGTTTACCCTCGCCTACGAGCAGTACTTC.

The chain combines TRBV5-6 with TRBJ2-2, with TRBD2 as a possible D gene (5 bases). Germline V gene lookup returns CDR1 SGHDT and CDR2 YYEEEE. The CDR3 contains 14 residues. V was trimmed by 2 bases and J by 1 base, leaving 6 bases between them. CDR3 sequence: CASSFGENTGELFF. In nucleotides, the CDR3 is TGTGCCAGCAGCTTCGGGGAGAACACCGGGGAGCTGTTTTTT. Combining the CDR3 with reference TRBV5-6 and TRBJ2-2 gives the whole variable domain DAGVTQSPTHLIKTRGQQVTLRCSPKSGHDTVSWYQQALGQGPQFIFQYYEEEERQRGNFPDRFSGHQFPNYSSELNVNALLLGDSALYLCASSFGENTGELFFGEGSRLTVL.

This clone turned up a few times. This chain joins TRBV5-1 and TRBJ1-1; no definite D call. The CDR3 is 11 amino acids. Germline V CDR1 and CDR2: SGHRS, YFSETQ. V was trimmed by 8 bases and J by 10 bases, leaving 15 bases between them. As DNA, the CDR3 is TGCGCCAGTCGGAATTCGGACGCAGCTTTCTTT. As protein: CASRNSDAAFF. Based on the CDR3 plus reference TRBV5-1 and TRBJ1-1, the full variable domain is KAGVTQTPRYLIKTRGQQVTLSCSPISGHRSVSWYQQTPGQGLQFLFEYFSETQRNKGNFPGRFSGRQFSNSRSEMNVSTLELGDSALYLCASRNSDAAFFGQGTRLTVV.

This chain links TRBV4-1 with TRBJ2-1, with D tentatively TRBD2 (6 bases). The CDR3 sequence is 15 residues long. V gave up 3 bases and J gave up 5 bases, with 14 bases separating them. CDR1 MGHRA and CDR2 YSYEKL come from the germline V gene. The CDR3: CASSHPGLYDNEQFF. DNA of the CDR3: TGCGCCAGCAGCCACCCGGGACTGTACGACAATGAGCAGTTCTTC.

The gene calls are TRBV28 and TRBJ1-2; D not certain. From germline, CDR1 is MDHEN and CDR2 SYDVKM. The CDR3 consists of 13 residues. V was cut by 7 bases and J by 6 bases, with 15 bases left in between. The chain's CDR3 is CASKYREENGYTF. CDR3 DNA: TGTGCCAGCAAATACCGCGAAGAAAATGGCTACACCTTC.

The V and J genes are TRBV19 and TRBJ1-2, with TRBD1 as a possible D gene (5 bases). The CDR3 is 16 residues long. Germline V lookup: CDR1 LNHDA, CDR2 SQIVND (reference sequence). Trimming removed 7 bases from V and 0 bases from J, with 18 bases in between. The chain's CDR3 is CASNLDRTQANYGYTF. The CDR3 nucleotides read TGTGCCAGTAACCTCGACAGAACTCAAGCTAACTATGGCTACACCTTC.

V gene TRBV5-1 combines with J gene TRBJ2-7; the match to TRBD1 covers 8 bases. This CDR3 spans 16 amino acids. Germline CDR1 reads SGHRS; CDR2 reads YFSETQ. V lost 3 bases and J lost 5; bases outside the gene matches: 13. The CDR3 loop reads CASSSGRQGLWDEQYF. The CDR3, as DNA: TGCGCCAGCAGCTCGGGCAGACAGGGGCTTTGGGACGAGCAGTACTTC.